Following are 15 T cell receptor beta chains from one sample sequenced in a study of shared clonotypes between healthy human individuals. Libraries were prepared by immunoSEQ multiplex PCR; TCRdb keeps only in-frame clonotypes and omits some of them. The table lists approximately 530,000 clones, roughly 95% of them singletons. Specimen: naive CD4+ T cells sorted from blood. Sample subset: CD45RA+ positively selected. Receptor source: a woman aged 30 to 39 in good health.

DNA for the CDR3: TGTGCCAGCAGTGAACAAGCAGGGACCCGAGAAAAACTGTTTTTT. This sequence encodes CASSEQAGTREKLFF. The rearrangement joins TRBV6-1 to TRBJ1-4; possibly TRBD1 for D (5 bases). V was clipped by 2 bases and J by 8 bases, with 15 bases between them. The CDR3 has 15 residues. The germline V gene has CDR1 MNHNS and CDR2 SASEGT.

The rearrangement joins TRBV6-6 to TRBJ2-7, with D tentatively TRBD1 (5 bases). The germline CDR1 and CDR2 sequences are MNHNY and SVGAGI (reference sequence). The CDR3 runs 14 residues. Trimming took 3 bases from V and 3 from J, leaving 12 bases between them. CDR3 nucleotide sequence: TGTGCCAGCAGTTATACGCAGGGAAACTACGAGCAGTACTTC. Residues: CASSYTQGNYEQYF.

The V gene is TRBV2, the J gene TRBJ2-7, with 9 bases lining up with TRBD1. Trimming removed 6 bases from V and 5 bases from J; junction bases left unmatched: 8. There are 14 residues in the CDR3. In germline, CDR1 is SNHLY, CDR2 FYNNEI. CDR3 DNA sequence: TGTGCCAGCAGGTTGGAACAGGGGGCTCACGAGCAGTACTTC. Translating it yields CASRLEQGAHEQYF. Full variable domain (remainder filled in from reference TRBV2 and TRBJ2-7): EPEVTQTPSHQVTQMGQEVILRCVPISNHLYFYWYRQILGQKVEFLVSFYNNEISEKSEIFDDQFSVERPDGSNFTLKIRSTKLEDSAMYFCASRLEQGAHEQYFGPGTRLTVT.

The chain uses TRBV18 and TRBJ1-4; no clear D gene. CDR1 and CDR2 (germline): KGHSH, LQKENI. Trimming left V 6 bases short and J 5 bases short, with 10 bases between. The CDR3 totals 13 residues. CDR3 coding DNA: TGTGCCAGCTCGACGACGGAGAATGAAAAACTGTTTTTT. It codes for CASSTTENEKLFF. Full variable domain (remainder filled in from reference TRBV18 and TRBJ1-4): NAGVMQNPRHLVRRRGQEARLRCSPMKGHSHVYWYRQLPEEGLKFMVYLQKENIIDESGMPKERFSAEFPKEGPSILRIQQVVRGDSAAYFCASSTTENEKLFFGSGTQLSVL.

The genes are TRBV7-9 and TRBJ1-2; the D gene is possibly TRBD1 (5 bases). Germline V lookup: CDR1 SEHNR, CDR2 FQNEAQ (reference sequence). Trimming took off 4 bases at V and 4 bases at J, with 19 bases between the two ends. The CDR3 covers 16 residues. CDR3 loop: CASSSVGQGPRYGYTF. CDR3 coding DNA: TGTGCCAGCAGCTCGGTCGGGCAGGGTCCCCGCTATGGCTACACCTTC.

This clone was found once. The chain has TRBV5-1 and TRBJ2-1, with D perhaps TRBD1 (6 bases). From germline, CDR1 is SGHRS and CDR2 YFSETQ. The CDR3 covers 14 residues. V lost 4 bases to trimming and J lost 7 bases, with 15 bases between them. The DNA for the CDR3 is TGCGCCAGCAGCCGAACCACAACAGGGAATGAGCAGTTCTTC. Amino acids: CASSRTTTGNEQFF.

The chain links TRBV5-1 to TRBJ2-2; 7 bases align to TRBD2. Germline values: CDR1 SGHRS, CDR2 YFSETQ. The V and J ends lost 0 bases and 4 bases, in that order; junction bases with no gene match: 3. The CDR3 contains 15 residues. CDR3 nucleotide sequence: TGCGCCAGCAGCTTGGACGGGAGGTCCACCGGGGAGCTGTTTTTT. Translation: CASSLDGRSTGELFF. Full variable domain (outside the CDR3, taken from reference TRBV5-1 and TRBJ2-2): KAGVTQTPRYLIKTRGQQVTLSCSPISGHRSVSWYQQTPGQGLQFLFEYFSETQRNKGNFPGRFSGRQFSNSRSEMNVSTLELGDSALYLCASSLDGRSTGELFFGEGSRLTVL.

V gene TRBV28 combines with J gene TRBJ1-5; D possibly corresponds to TRBD1 (6 bases). This CDR3 is built from 12 residues. From germline, CDR1 is MDHEN and CDR2 SYDVKM. V lost 8 bases and J lost 4, with 9 bases in between. The CDR3 DNA follows: TGTGCCAGCCGGGGGGCAAATCAGCCCCAGCATTTT. Its translation is CASRGANQPQHF. Filled out from reference TRBV28 and TRBJ1-5, the complete variable domain reads DVKVTQSSRYLVKRTGEKVFLECVQDMDHENMFWYRQDPGLGLRLIYFSYDVKMKEKGDIPEGYSVSREKKERFSLILESASTNQTSMYLCASRGANQPQHFGDGTRLSIL.

V gene TRBV11-2 combines with J gene TRBJ2-7; D is possibly TRBD1 or TRBD2 (5 bases each). V was cut by 6 bases and J by 3 bases, with 15 bases left in between. The CDR3 has 14 residues. Per the germline V gene, CDR1 is SGHAT and CDR2 is FQNNGV. The CDR3 here is CASSSGTEVYEQYF. The DNA for the CDR3 is TGTGCCAGCAGTTCCGGGACGGAAGTCTACGAGCAGTACTTC.

The rearrangement links TRBV11-3 to TRBJ2-1; TRBD2 aligns across 7 bases. The CDR3 covers 15 residues. The germline V gene encodes CDR1 SGHNT and CDR2 YENEEA. J was trimmed by 10 bases and V by 5 bases; bases with no gene match: 14. The CDR3 sequence: CASSAAGSGIGEQFF. DNA for the CDR3: TGTGCCAGCAGCGCGGCGGGGAGCGGGATCGGCGAGCAGTTCTTC.

The V gene is TRBV15, the J gene TRBJ1-2; the match to TRBD1 covers 12 bases. The CDR3 extends over 15 amino acids. The junction had 4 bases not matched to a gene; V was cut back by 1 base and J by 7 bases. Germline CDR1 and CDR2: LNHNV and YYDKDF (reference sequence). The CDR3 reads CATSRGRDRGLGYTF. In nucleotides, the CDR3 is TGTGCCACCAGCAGAGGCCGGGACAGGGGGCTTGGCTACACCTTC.

The V and J genes are TRBV28 and TRBJ2-7; D call uncertain. The CDR3 is 13 amino acids. V lost 4 bases and J 3 bases, leaving 10 bases between the germline ends. Looked up from germline, CDR1 is MDHEN and CDR2 is SYDVKM. The CDR3 here is CASSSSPLYEQYF. DNA for the CDR3: TGTGCCAGCAGTTCCTCCCCCCTCTACGAGCAGTACTTC. Full variable domain (outside the CDR3, taken from reference TRBV28 and TRBJ2-7): DVKVTQSSRYLVKRTGEKVFLECVQDMDHENMFWYRQDPGLGLRLIYFSYDVKMKEKGDIPEGYSVSREKKERFSLILESASTNQTSMYLCASSSSPLYEQYFGPGTRLTVT.

The table lists this clone with a count of one. The rearrangement links TRBV6-5 to TRBJ2-7; TRBD1 is a possible D gene (6 bases). Germline CDR1 and CDR2: MNHEY and SVGAGI. V was pared by 6 bases and J by 4 bases, with 10 bases between. CDR3 length: 12 amino acids. In DNA form, the CDR3 reads TGTGCCAGCAGAAAACAGGGTTACGAGCAGTACTTC. This gives the protein CASRKQGYEQYF.

The chain couples TRBV2 to TRBJ2-7; the D is unclear. Germline V gene sequence: CDR1 SNHLY, CDR2 FYNNEI. This CDR3 region has 12 residues. Trimming left V 3 bases short and J 1 base short, with 4 bases between. In DNA form, the CDR3 reads TGTGCCAGCAGTGACCAGTCCTACGAGCAGTACTTC. Protein product: CASSDQSYEQYF.

This clone was counted once. This chain joins TRBV5-1 and TRBJ2-5; 9 bases are shared with TRBD1. CDR3 length equals 13 residues. The trim removed 4 bases at V and 3 bases at J, leaving 1 base unmatched. CDR1 and CDR2 from the germline V gene are SGHRS and YFSETQ. In nucleotides, the CDR3 is TGCGCCAGCAGCCGGACAGGGGAAGAGACCCAGTACTTC. It specifies CASSRTGEETQYF.